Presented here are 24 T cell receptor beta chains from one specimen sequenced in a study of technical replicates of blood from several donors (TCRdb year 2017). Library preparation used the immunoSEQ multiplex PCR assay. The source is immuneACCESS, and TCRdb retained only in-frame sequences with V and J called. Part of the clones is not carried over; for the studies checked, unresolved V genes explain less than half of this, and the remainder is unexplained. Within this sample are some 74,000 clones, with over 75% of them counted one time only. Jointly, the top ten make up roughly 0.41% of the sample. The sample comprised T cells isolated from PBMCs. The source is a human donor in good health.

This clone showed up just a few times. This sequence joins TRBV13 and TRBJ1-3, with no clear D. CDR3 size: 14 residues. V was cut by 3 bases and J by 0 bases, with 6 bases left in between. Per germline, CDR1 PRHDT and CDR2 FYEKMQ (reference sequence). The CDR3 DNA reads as TGTGCCAGCAGCTTCTGGGCCTCTGGAAACACCATATATTTT. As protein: CASSFWASGNTIYF.

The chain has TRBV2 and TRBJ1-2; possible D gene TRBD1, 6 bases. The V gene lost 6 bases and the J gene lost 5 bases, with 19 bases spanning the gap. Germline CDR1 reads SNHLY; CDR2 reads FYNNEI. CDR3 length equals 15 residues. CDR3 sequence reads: CASRESRAGEYGYTF. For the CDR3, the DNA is TGTGCCAGCAGGGAATCGCGGGCAGGGGAATATGGCTACACCTTC. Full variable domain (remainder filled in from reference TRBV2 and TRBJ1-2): EPEVTQTPSHQVTQMGQEVILRCVPISNHLYFYWYRQILGQKVEFLVSFYNNEISEKSEIFDDQFSVERPDGSNFTLKIRSTKLEDSAMYFCASRESRAGEYGYTFGSGTRLTVV.

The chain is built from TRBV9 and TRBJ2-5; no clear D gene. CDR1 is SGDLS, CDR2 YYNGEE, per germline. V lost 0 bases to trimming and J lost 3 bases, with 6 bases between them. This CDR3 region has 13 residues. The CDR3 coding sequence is TGTGCCAGCAGCGTAGGCCCAGAAGAGACCCAGTACTTC. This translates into CASSVGPEETQYF.

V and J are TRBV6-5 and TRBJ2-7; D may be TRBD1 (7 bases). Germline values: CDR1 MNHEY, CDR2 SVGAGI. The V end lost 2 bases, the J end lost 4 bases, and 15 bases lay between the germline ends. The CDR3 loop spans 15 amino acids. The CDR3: CASSYGAGGSYEQYF. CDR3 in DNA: TGTGCCAGCAGTTACGGGGCAGGGGGGAGTTACGAGCAGTACTTC.

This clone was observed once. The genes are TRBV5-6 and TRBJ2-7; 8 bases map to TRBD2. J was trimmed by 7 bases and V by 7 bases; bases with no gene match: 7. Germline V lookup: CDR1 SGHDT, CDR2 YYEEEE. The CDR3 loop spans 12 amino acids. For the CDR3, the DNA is TGTGCCAGCGAACTCGGGAGGGGGGAGCAGTACTTC. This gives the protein CASELGRGEQYF.

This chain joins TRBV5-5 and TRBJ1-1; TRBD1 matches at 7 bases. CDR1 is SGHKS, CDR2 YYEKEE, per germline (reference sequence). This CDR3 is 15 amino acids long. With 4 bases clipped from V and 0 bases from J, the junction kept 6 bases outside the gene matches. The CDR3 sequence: CASSPQTGMNTEAFF. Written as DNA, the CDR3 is TGTGCCAGCAGCCCCCAGACAGGGATGAACACTGAAGCTTTCTTT. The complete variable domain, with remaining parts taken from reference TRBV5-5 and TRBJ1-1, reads DAGVTQSPTHLIKTRGQQVTLRCSPISGHKSVSWYQQVLGQGPQFIFQYYEKEERGRGNFPDRFSARQFPNYSSELNVNALLLGDSALYLCASSPQTGMNTEAFFGQGTRLTVV.

The CDR3 is CSVGRLAGPHSYNEQFF. The CDR3 DNA is TGCAGCGTTGGTCGACTAGCGGGGCCCCACTCCTACAATGAGCAGTTCTTC. This chain connects TRBV29-1 to TRBJ2-1; 11 bases line up with TRBD2. CDR1 and CDR2 from the germline V gene are SQVTM and ANQGSEA. The CDR3 runs 17 residues. After removal of 4 bases from V and 0 bases from J, the junction contained 8 bases not matched to a gene.

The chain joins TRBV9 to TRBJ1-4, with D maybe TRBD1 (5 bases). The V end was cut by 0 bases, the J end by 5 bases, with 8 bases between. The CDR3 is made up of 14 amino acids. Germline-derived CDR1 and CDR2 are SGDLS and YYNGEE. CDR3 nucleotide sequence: TGTGCCAGCAGCGTAGCCGGGGGAAATGAAAAACTGTTTTTT. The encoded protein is CASSVAGGNEKLFF.

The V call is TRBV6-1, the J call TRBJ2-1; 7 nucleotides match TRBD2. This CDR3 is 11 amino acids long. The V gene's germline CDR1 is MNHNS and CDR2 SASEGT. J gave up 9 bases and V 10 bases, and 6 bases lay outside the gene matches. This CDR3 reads CAIGEGVEQFF. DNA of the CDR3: TGTGCCATTGGGGAGGGTGTTGAGCAGTTCTTC.

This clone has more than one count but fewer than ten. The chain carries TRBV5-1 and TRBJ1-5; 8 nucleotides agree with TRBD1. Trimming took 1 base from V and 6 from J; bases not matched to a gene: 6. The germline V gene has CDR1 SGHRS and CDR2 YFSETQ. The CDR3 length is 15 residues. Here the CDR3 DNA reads TGCGCCAGCAGCTTGAGGGACAGGATCTTTCAGCCCCAGCATTTT. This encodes CASSLRDRIFQPQHF.

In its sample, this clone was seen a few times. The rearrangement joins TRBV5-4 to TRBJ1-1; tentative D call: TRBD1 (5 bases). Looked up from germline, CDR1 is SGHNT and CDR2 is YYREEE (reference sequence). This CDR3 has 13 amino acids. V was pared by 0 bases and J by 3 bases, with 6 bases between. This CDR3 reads CASSLETDTEAFF. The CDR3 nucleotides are TGTGCCAGCAGCTTGGAGACAGACACTGAAGCTTTCTTT. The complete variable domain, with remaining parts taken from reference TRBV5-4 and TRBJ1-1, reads ETGVTQSPTHLIKTRGQQVTLRCSSQSGHNTVSWYQQALGQGPQFIFQYYREEENGRGNFPPRFSGLQFPNYSSELNVNALELDDSALYLCASSLETDTEAFFGQGTRLTVV.

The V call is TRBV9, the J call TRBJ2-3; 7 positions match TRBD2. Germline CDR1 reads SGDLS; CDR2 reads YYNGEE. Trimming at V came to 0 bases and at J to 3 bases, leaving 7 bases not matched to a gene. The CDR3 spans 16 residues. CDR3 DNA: TGTGCCAGCAGCGTAGGTGTAGCGGGTAATACAGATACGCAGTATTTT. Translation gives CASSVGVAGNTDTQYF.

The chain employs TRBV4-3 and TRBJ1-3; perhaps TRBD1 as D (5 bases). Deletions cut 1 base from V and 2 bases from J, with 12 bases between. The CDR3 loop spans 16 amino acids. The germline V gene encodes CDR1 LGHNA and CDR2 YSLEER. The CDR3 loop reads CASSQGWGDPGNTIYF. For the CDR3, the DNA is TGCGCCAGCAGCCAAGGTTGGGGGGATCCTGGAAACACCATATATTTT.

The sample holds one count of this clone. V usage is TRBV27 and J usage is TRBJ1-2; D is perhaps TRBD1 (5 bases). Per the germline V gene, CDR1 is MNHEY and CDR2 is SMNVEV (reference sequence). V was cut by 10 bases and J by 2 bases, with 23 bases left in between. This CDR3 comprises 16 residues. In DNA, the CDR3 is TGTGCCACCGCTCTTTGGGGGGAAGGGTTAAACTATGGCTACACCTTC. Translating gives CATALWGEGLNYGYTF.

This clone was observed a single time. CDR3 region: CASSLGRGLGYTF. CDR3 in DNA: TGTGCCAGCAGTTTAGGCAGGGGGCTAGGCTACACCTTC. The V gene is TRBV27, the J gene TRBJ1-2; 8 nucleotides line up with TRBD1. V trimming: 2 bases; J trimming: 8 bases; junction bases outside the gene matches: 4. CDR1 and CDR2 from the germline V gene are MNHEY and SMNVEV (reference sequence). This CDR3 contains 13 residues.

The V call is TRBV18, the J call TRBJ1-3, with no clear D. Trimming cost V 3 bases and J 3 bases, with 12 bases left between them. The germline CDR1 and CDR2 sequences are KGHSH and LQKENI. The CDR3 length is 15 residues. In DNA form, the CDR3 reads TGTGCCAGCTCACCCGCGGGAAGTAATGGAAACACCATATATTTT. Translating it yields CASSPAGSNGNTIYF.

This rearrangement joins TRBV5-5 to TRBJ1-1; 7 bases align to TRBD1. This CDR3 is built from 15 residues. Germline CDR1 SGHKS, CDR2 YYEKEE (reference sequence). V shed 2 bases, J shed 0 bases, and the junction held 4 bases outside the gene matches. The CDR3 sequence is CASSFSGQMNTEAFF. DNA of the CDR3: TGTGCCAGCAGCTTTTCGGGACAGATGAACACTGAAGCTTTCTTT.

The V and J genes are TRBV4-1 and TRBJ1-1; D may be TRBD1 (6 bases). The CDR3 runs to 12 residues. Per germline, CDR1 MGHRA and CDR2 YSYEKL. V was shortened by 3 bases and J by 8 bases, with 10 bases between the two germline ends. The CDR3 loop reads CASSQPDREAFF. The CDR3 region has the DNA TGCGCCAGCAGCCAGCCCGACAGGGAAGCTTTCTTT.

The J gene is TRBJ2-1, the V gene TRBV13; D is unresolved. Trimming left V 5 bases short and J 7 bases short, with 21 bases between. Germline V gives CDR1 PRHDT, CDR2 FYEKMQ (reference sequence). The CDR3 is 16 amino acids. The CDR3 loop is CASSLSSKRLANEQFF. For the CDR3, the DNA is TGTGCCAGCAGCCTATCCTCGAAGAGGTTGGCAAATGAGCAGTTCTTC.

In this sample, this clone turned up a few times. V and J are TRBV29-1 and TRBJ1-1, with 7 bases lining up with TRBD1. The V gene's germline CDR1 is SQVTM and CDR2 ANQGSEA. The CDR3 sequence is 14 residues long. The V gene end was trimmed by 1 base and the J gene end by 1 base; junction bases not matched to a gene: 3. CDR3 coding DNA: TGCAGCGTTGAAGGAGGGACAGAGAACACTGAAGCTTTCTTT. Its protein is CSVEGGTENTEAFF.

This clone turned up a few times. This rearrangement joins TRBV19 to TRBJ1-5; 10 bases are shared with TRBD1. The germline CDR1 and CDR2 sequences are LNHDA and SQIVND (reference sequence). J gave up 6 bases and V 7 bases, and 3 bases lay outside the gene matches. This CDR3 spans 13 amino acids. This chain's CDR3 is CASTTGGGQPQHF. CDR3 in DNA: TGTGCCAGTACGACAGGGGGCGGTCAGCCCCAGCATTTT.

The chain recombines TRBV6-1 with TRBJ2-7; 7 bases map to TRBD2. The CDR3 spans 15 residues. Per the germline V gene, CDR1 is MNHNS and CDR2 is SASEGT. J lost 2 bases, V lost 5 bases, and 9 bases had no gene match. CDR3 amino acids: CASSPWGGGTYEQYF. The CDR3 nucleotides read TGTGCCAGCAGTCCTTGGGGGGGAGGGACCTACGAGCAGTACTTC.

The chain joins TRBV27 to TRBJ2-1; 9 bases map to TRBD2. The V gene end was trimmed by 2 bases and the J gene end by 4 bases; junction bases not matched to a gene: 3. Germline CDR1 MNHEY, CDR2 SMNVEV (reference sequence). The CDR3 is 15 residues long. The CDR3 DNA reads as TGTGCCAGCAGTTTACCGACTAGCGGATACAATGAGCAGTTCTTC. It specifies CASSLPTSGYNEQFF.

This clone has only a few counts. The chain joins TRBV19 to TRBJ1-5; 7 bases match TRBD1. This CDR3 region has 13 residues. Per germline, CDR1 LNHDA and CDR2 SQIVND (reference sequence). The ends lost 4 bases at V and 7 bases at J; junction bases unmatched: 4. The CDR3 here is CASSNDRVQPQHF. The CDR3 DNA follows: TGTGCCAGTAGTAATGACAGGGTGCAGCCCCAGCATTTT.